The next 10 T cell receptor beta chains were all read from a single sample in a study of OX40 agonist ivuxolimab in advanced cancers. Sequencing was performed with immunoSEQ multiplex PCR; in TCRdb, only in-frame clones are kept and a portion is missing. The profile shows nearly 80,000 clones, roughly 81% of them singletons. This specimen was CD4+ or CD8+ T cells sorted from blood, taken in a trial of the OX40 agonist ivuxolimab. These TCRs come from an adult with an advanced solid tumor such as melanoma, head and neck, liver or kidney cancer.

The J gene is TRBJ2-3, the V gene TRBV5-4, with D hard to call. V lost 0 bases and J lost 2, with 10 bases in between. CDR1 SGHNT and CDR2 YYREEE come from the germline V gene (reference sequence). The CDR3 loop spans 15 amino acids. The CDR3 reads CASSLDGISTDTQYF. In DNA form, the CDR3 reads TGTGCCAGCAGCTTGGACGGAATATCCACAGATACGCAGTATTTT. Together with reference TRBV5-4 and TRBJ2-3, the CDR3 gives the full variable domain: ETGVTQSPTHLIKTRGQQVTLRCSSQSGHNTVSWYQQALGQGPQFIFQYYREEENGRGNFPPRFSGLQFPNYSSELNVNALELDDSALYLCASSLDGISTDTQYFGPGTRLTVL.

The chain carries TRBV7-8 and TRBJ1-6; TRBD1 agrees at 7 bases. The ends lost 5 bases at V and 6 bases at J; junction bases unmatched: 10. Germline assignment: CDR1 SGHVS and CDR2 FQNEAQ. This CDR3 has 16 amino acids. CDR3 loop: CASSIQQGTLNSPLHF. In nucleotides, the CDR3 is TGTGCCAGCAGCATACAACAGGGGACACTTAATTCACCCCTCCACTTT.

This sequence joins TRBV5-1 and TRBJ2-7; perhaps TRBD1 as D (6 bases). This CDR3 contains 14 residues. V dropped 5 bases and J dropped 3 bases, with 15 bases sitting between them. Per the germline V gene, CDR1 is SGHRS and CDR2 is YFSETQ. In DNA, the CDR3 is TGCGCCAGCAGAGAACAGGGTAGCGACTACGAGCAGTACTTC. This encodes CASREQGSDYEQYF.

The rearrangement uses TRBV7-2 and TRBJ2-5; D not resolved. Germline CDR1 reads SGHTA; CDR2 reads FQGNSA. Trimming stripped 6 bases from V and 1 base from J, with 12 bases between. This CDR3 has 14 residues. The CDR3 protein is CASRTSGVQETQYF. In DNA form, the CDR3 reads TGTGCCAGCAGGACATCGGGCGTCCAAGAGACCCAGTACTTC.

The chain links TRBV15 to TRBJ2-3; 7 nucleotides match TRBD1. With V trimmed by 4 bases and J by 4 bases, 11 bases remained unmatched. This CDR3 is built from 16 residues. Looked up from germline, CDR1 is LNHNV and CDR2 is YYDKDF (reference sequence). The CDR3 DNA reads as TGTGCCACCAGCACGGGCAGACAGGGCAGCGCAGATACGCAGTATTTT. Translating it yields CATSTGRQGSADTQYF.

The chain recombines TRBV6-6 with TRBJ2-7, with D tentatively TRBD1 (5 bases). The CDR3 consists of 13 residues. The V gene lost 3 bases and the J gene lost 2 bases, with 8 bases spanning the gap. CDR1 and CDR2 (germline): MNHNY, SVGAGI (reference sequence). The CDR3 here is CASSYQQAYEQYF. CDR3 nucleotide sequence: TGTGCCAGCAGTTATCAACAGGCCTACGAGCAGTACTTC.

This clone has just one count. The chain has TRBV6-5 and TRBJ2-7; tentatively, D is TRBD1 or TRBD2 (5 bases each). Germline values: CDR1 MNHEY, CDR2 SVGAGI. The V end lost 3 bases, the J end lost 7 bases, and 19 bases lay between the germline ends. This CDR3 is built from 15 residues. CDR3 sequence reads: CASSYWDGEYIEQYF. DNA of the CDR3: TGTGCCAGCAGTTATTGGGACGGGGAGTATATAGAGCAGTACTTC.

This sequence joins TRBV7-2 and TRBJ2-7; 8 bases line up with TRBD2. Trimming took 1 base from V and 4 from J; bases not matched to a gene: 3. CDR3 length: 14 residues. Germline assignment: CDR1 SGHTA and CDR2 FQGNSA. The CDR3 bases are TGTGCCAGCAGCTTAGTAGCGGGAAGGTACGAGCAGTACTTC. It codes for CASSLVAGRYEQYF.

The chain joins TRBV5-4 to TRBJ1-1; the match to TRBD1 covers 9 bases. The ends lost 1 base at V and 3 bases at J; junction bases unmatched: 4. Germline CDR1 and CDR2: SGHNT and YYREEE (reference sequence). This CDR3 is 15 amino acids long. This chain's CDR3 is CASSLRTGAYTEAFF. The DNA of the CDR3 is TGTGCCAGCAGCTTGCGGACAGGGGCCTACACTGAAGCTTTCTTT.

This chain joins TRBV5-1 and TRBJ1-1; the D gene is possibly TRBD1 (6 bases). This CDR3 comprises 15 residues. Germline values: CDR1 SGHRS, CDR2 YFSETQ. The V gene lost 2 bases and the J gene lost 0 bases, with 11 bases spanning the gap. The CDR3 loop is CASSFIQGLNTEAFF. In DNA, the CDR3 is TGCGCCAGCAGCTTTATACAGGGTCTGAACACTGAAGCTTTCTTT.